The 3 T cell receptor beta chains reported below all come from one sample, sequenced in a study of PD-1 blockade in classical Hodgkin lymphoma. Measured with immunoSEQ multiplex PCR; TCRdb has only the in-frame clones, and not every one. The sample carries some 93,000 clones, approximately 92% recorded once. Every single patient, without exception, relapsed after autologous stem cell transplantation, and brentuximab vedotin exposure varied. The sequenced sample was peripheral blood mononuclear cells (PBMCs), obtained at baseline. The receptor set was obtained from a human donor with classical Hodgkin lymphoma.

The chain recombines TRBV5-1 with TRBJ2-1; 13 positions match TRBD2. Germline loops: CDR1 SGHRS, CDR2 YFSETQ. After removal of 4 bases from V and 10 bases from J, the junction contained 5 bases not matched to a gene. CDR3 length: 14 residues. CDR3 nucleotides: TGCGCCAGCAGCCCGGGACTAGCGGGATGGGAGCAGTTCTTC. Residues: CASSPGLAGWEQFF.

The chain links TRBV2 to TRBJ1-2; unclear D gene. Trimming stripped 7 bases from V and 8 bases from J, with 8 bases between. Germline lookup yields CDR1 SNHLY and CDR2 FYNNEI. The CDR3 spans 10 residues. The CDR3 coding sequence is TGTGCCAGCACCGCTGGGGGCTACACCTTC. It encodes CASTAGGYTF.

The chain joins TRBV6-6 to TRBJ1-2; D not certain. In germline, CDR1 is MNHNY, CDR2 SVGAGI (reference sequence). The V end lost 3 bases, the J end lost 3 bases, and 5 bases lay between the germline ends. The CDR3 contains 12 residues. The CDR3 loop is CASSYRDYGYTF. The CDR3 DNA reads TGTGCCAGCAGTTATCGGGACTATGGCTACACCTTC.